A selection of T cell receptor beta chains follows, all from one sample in a study of neurological immune-mediated disorders. A single record per CDR3 protein comes from TCRdb applying MiXCR to the 5' RACE reads. The table records some 60,000 distinct CDR3 sequences, around a tenth of them present only once. The sample taken for sequencing was PBMCs. The receptors were sampled from a man aged 30-40 years in good health. Each CDR3 is given with its conserved first and last residue. Each record gives: J gene, V gene, clone size, D gene, CDR3 protein, CDR3 DNA. D genes are given only for firm matches. Clone size is shown for a subset of rows, as once, few, many or a class of expanded clone.

j_gene: TRBJ1-2; v_gene: TRBV20-1; abundance: many; d_gene: .; CDR3aa: CSATNPAGYGYTF; CDR3nt: TGCAGTGCTACCAATCCGGCGGGCTATGGCTACACCTTC
j_gene: TRBJ2-3; v_gene: TRBV20-1; abundance: many; d_gene: TRBD1; CDR3aa: CSAERGGDTQYF; CDR3nt: TGCAGTGCCGAGAGAGGGGGCGATACGCAGTATTTT
j_gene: TRBJ1-2; v_gene: TRBV24-1; abundance: few; d_gene: .; CDR3aa: CATYLEGRGYTF; CDR3nt: TGTGCCACCTATTTGGAGGGACGGGGCTACACCTTC
j_gene: TRBJ2-1; v_gene: TRBV24-1; abundance: many; d_gene: .; CDR3aa: CATSATWLGNEQFF; CDR3nt: TGTGCCACCAGTGCTACCTGGCTGGGGAATGAGCAGTTCTTC
j_gene: TRBJ2-5; v_gene: TRBV10-3; abundance: few; d_gene: .; CDR3aa: CAISTGRSTQETQYF; CDR3nt: TGTGCCATCAGCACAGGGCGTTCAACACAAGAGACCCAGTACTTC
j_gene: TRBJ2-4; v_gene: TRBV29-1; abundance: many; d_gene: TRBD1; CDR3aa: CSVEDPGQGRLNIQYF; CDR3nt: TGCAGCGTTGAAGATCCCGGACAGGGTAGGCTAAACATTCAGTACTTC
j_gene: TRBJ2-1; v_gene: TRBV27; abundance: many; d_gene: TRBD2; CDR3aa: CASSSETSGSYNEQFF; CDR3nt: TGTGCCAGCAGTTCAGAGACTAGCGGTTCCTACAATGAGCAGTTCTTC
j_gene: TRBJ2-3; v_gene: TRBV29-1; abundance: many; d_gene: .; CDR3aa: CSVEEVVTDTQYF; CDR3nt: TGCAGCGTCGAGGAGGTCGTCACAGATACGCAGTATTTT
j_gene: TRBJ2-3; v_gene: TRBV16; abundance: .; d_gene: .; CDR3aa: CASSPLGRGTDTQYF; CDR3nt: TGTGCCAGCAGCCCTCTGGGCCGGGGCACAGATACGCAGTATTTT
j_gene: TRBJ2-7; v_gene: TRBV20-1; abundance: many; d_gene: TRBD2; CDR3aa: CSARGGLVAYEQYF; CDR3nt: TGCAGTGCTAGAGGAGGACTAGTAGCCTACGAGCAGTACTTC